Listed below are T cell receptor beta chains from one sample, sequenced in a study of identical twins. TCRdb reprocessed the 5' RACE reads with MiXCR, giving one entry per CDR3 protein. The sample holds about 1.7 million distinct CDR3 sequences; around 29% are singletons and the top ten take approximately 0.29%. The sample taken for sequencing was cord blood. Source of these receptors: a newborn girl in good health. Both conserved end residues are trimmed from each CDR3. The D gene is left open where the match is weak.

v_gene	d_gene	j_gene	CDR3aa
TRBV24-1	.	TRBJ2-1	ATSDFIGSLFYNEQF
TRBV30	TRBD1	TRBJ2-5	AWSETGEETQY
TRBV7-9	.	TRBJ2-5	ASTFSETQY
TRBV24-1	.	TRBJ2-1	DTSDLSPLTGDSYNEQF
TRBV6-6	TRBD1	TRBJ1-5	ASSLGQVRWPQH
TRBV5-5	.	TRBJ2-1	ASSTPSEASYNEQF
TRBV29-1	.	TRBJ2-5	NVGLLGSYEQY
TRBV5-1	.	TRBJ2-3	ASSLDFADTQY
TRBV10-2	.	TRBJ1-4	ASSESNEKLF
TRBV13	.	TRBJ2-5	ASSLTTVQETQY
TRBV27	.	TRBJ2-5	ASSHRKYQETQY
TRBV10-3	TRBD2	TRBJ2-5	VISVALLAGSGEQY
TRBV5-1	.	TRBJ1-4	ASSSIDRNEKLF
TRBV4-1	TRBD2	.	ASSPLGTSLKNIQY
TRBV27	.	TRBJ2-1	ASTPRGAHPSVYSYNEQF
TRBV3-1	TRBD2	TRBJ2-3	ASSPHHHLAGGPTDTQY
TRBV9	.	TRBJ2-5	ASTQGGNQETQY
TRBV29-1	.	TRBJ1-2	SVVAGVGYT
TRBV2	.	TRBJ1-6	ASSVSSPLH
TRBV5-5	.	TRBJ2-4	ASSPVGALAKNIQY
TRBV20-1	.	TRBJ2-1	SARDRKGSNEQF
TRBV6-6	TRBD1	TRBJ2-2	ASSYGQGNTGELF
TRBV6-5	TRBD1	TRBJ1-4	ASRHLTGATGKLF
TRBV20-1	TRBD2	TRBJ2-7	SAPGLVSYNEQY
TRBV6-1	TRBD1	TRBJ1-5	ASSDQGAPALLKPQH
TRBV28	.	TRBJ1-5	ASSLGDTSNQPQH
TRBV11-2	.	TRBJ2-2	ASSSGHSNTGELF
TRBV7-6	.	TRBJ1-6	ASSLVAGADNSPLH
TRBV6-5	.	TRBJ1-2	ASRTRDYGYT
TRBV12-3/TRBV12-4	TRBD2	TRBJ2-5	ASRELAGGPSVKTQY
TRBV28	.	TRBJ2-5	ASSLYSSGRRETQY
TRBV7-9	TRBD2	TRBJ2-3	ASSSGLAGTTDTQY